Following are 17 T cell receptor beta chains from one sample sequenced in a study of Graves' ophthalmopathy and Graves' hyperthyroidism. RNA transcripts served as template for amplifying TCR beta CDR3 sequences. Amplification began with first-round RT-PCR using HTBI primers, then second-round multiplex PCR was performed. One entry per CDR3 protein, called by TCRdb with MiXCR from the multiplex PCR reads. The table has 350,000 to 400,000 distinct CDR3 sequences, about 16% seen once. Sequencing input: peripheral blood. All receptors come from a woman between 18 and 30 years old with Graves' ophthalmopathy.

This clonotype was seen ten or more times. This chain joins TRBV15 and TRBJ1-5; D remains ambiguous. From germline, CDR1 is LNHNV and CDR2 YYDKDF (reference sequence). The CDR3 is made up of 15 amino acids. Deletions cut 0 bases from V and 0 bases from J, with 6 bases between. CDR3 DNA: TGTGCCACCAGCAGAGATCCAGATAGCAATCAGCCCCAGCATTTT. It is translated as CATSRDPDSNQPQHF.

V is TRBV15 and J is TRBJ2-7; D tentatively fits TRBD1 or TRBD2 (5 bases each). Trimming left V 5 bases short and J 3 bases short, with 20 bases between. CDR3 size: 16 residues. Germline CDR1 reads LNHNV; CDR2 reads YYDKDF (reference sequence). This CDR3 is CATSPREGDGYYEQYF. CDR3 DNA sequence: TGTGCCACCAGCCCCCGGGAAGGGGACGGATACTACGAGCAGTACTTC.

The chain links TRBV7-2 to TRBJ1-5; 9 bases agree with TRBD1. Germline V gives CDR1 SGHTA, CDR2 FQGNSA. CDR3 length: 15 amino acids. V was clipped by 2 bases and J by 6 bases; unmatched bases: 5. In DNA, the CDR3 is TGTGCCAGCAGCTTAAGACAGGGGGTGGGTCAGCCCCAGCATTTT. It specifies CASSLRQGVGQPQHF.

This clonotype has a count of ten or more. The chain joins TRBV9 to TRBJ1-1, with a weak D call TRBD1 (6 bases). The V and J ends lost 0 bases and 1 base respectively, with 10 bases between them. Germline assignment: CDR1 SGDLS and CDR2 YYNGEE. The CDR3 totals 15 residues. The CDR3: CASSVAGGPNTEAFF. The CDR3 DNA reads TGTGCCAGCAGCGTAGCTGGGGGGCCGAACACTGAAGCTTTCTTT.

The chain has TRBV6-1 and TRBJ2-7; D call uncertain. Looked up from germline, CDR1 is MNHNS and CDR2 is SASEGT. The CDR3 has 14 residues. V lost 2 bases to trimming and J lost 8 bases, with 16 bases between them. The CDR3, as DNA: TGTGCCAGCAGTGAATTAACCACCGCTAAAAAGCAGTACTTC. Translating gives CASSELTTAKKQYF.

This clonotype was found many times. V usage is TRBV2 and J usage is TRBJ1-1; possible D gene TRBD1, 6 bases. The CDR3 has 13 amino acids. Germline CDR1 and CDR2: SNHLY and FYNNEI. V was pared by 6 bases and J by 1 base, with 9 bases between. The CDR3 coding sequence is TGTGCCAGCAGGTCACAGGGGAACACTGAAGCTTTCTTT. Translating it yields CASRSQGNTEAFF.

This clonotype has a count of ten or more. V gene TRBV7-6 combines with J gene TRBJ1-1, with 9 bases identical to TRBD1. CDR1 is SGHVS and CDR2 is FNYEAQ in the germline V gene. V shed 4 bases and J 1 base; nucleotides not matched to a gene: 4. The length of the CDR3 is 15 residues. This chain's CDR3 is CASSSNRGPNTEAFF. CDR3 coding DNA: TGTGCCAGCAGCTCAAACAGGGGGCCGAACACTGAAGCTTTCTTT.

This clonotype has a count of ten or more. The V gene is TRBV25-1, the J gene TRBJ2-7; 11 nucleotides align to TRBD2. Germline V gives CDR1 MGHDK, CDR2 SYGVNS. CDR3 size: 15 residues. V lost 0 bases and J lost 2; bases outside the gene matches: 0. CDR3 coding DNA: TGTGCCAGCAGTGAATATAGCGGGAGGGCCTACGAGCAGTACTTC. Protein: CASSEYSGRAYEQYF.

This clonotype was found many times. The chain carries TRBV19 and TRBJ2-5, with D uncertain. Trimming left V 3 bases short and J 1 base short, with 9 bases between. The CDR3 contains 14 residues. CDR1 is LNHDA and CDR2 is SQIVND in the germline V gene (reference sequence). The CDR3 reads CASSIRNRQETQYF. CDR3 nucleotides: TGTGCCAGTAGTATCCGTAATCGCCAAGAGACCCAGTACTTC.

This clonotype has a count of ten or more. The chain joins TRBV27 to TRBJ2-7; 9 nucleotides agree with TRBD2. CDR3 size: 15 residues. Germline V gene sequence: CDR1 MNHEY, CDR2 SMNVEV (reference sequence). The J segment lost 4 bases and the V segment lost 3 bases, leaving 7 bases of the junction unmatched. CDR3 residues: CASSLFSGRGYEQYF. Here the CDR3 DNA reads TGTGCCAGCAGTTTGTTTAGCGGGAGAGGGTACGAGCAGTACTTC.

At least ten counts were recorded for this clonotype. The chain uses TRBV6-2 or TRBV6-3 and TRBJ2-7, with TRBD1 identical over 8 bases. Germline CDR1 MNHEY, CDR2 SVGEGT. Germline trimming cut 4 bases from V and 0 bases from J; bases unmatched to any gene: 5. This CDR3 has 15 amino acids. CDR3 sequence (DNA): TGTGCCAGCAGTTGGGACAGGATCTCCTCCTACGAGCAGTACTTC. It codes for CASSWDRISSYEQYF.

CDR3 loop: CASSEGRVDTGELFF. CDR3 in DNA: TGCGCCAGCAGTGAGGGCAGGGTGGACACCGGGGAGCTGTTTTTT. V and J are TRBV10-1 and TRBJ2-2; TRBD1 is a possible D gene (5 bases). With 2 bases removed from V and 3 bases from J, the gap between germline ends came to 10 bases. Germline assignment: CDR1 WNHNN and CDR2 SYGVQD (reference sequence). This CDR3 has 15 residues.

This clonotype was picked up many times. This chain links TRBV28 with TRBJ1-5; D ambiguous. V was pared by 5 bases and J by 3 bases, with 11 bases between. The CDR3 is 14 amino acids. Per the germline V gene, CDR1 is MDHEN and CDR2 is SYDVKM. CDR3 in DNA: TGTGCCAGCAGTCCACGCCGGGCCAATCAGCCCCAGCATTTT. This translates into CASSPRRANQPQHF.

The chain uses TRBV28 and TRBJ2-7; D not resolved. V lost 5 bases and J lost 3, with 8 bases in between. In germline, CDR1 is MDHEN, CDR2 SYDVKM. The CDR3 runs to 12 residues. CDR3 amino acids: CASSLSFYEQYF. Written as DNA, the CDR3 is TGTGCCAGCAGTCTTTCTTTCTACGAGCAGTACTTC.

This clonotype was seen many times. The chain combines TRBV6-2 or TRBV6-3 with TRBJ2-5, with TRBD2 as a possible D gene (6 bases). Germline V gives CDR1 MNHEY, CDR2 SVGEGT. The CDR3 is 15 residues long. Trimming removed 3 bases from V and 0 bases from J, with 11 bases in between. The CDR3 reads CASSYYAGYQETQYF. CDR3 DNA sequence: TGTGCCAGCAGTTATTATGCGGGATACCAAGAGACCCAGTACTTC.

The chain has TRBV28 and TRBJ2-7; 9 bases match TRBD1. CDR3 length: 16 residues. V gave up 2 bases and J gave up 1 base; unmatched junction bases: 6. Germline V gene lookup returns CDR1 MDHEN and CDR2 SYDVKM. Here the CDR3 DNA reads TGTGCCAGCAGTTTAAGACCCGGGACAGGGTCCTACGAGCAGTACTTC. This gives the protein CASSLRPGTGSYEQYF.

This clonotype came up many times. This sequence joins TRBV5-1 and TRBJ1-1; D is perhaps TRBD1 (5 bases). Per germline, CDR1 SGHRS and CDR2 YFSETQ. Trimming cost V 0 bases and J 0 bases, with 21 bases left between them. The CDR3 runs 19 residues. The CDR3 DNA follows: TGCGCCAGCAGCTTGGTTCCAACGGGACGGAGGCTCGTGAACACTGAAGCTTTCTTT. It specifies CASSLVPTGRRLVNTEAFF.